The sequence of this T cell receptor (beta chain) was determined in a study of T cells in Graves' hyperthyroidism and ophthalmopathy. Amplification targeted TCR beta CDR3 regions from RNA transcripts. HTBI primers were employed in a first-round RT-PCR of the TCR CDR3. From the multiplex PCR reads, TCRdb called clonotypes with MiXCR, one entry per CDR3 protein. This repertoire shows fewer than 600,000 distinct CDR3 sequences, approximately 15% found once; its top ten account for about 17%. Study-wide results and caveats: Most thyroid clonotypes expanded above 0.001 appeared in blood too. Classification by a 13 V-J model distinguished ophthalmopathy from stable hyperthyroidism.

For Graves' hyperthyroidism to be stable, ophthalmopathy could not progress within 18 months. Lactation, pregnancy, other autoimmune disease or uncontrolled infection led to exclusion of patients. This clonotype appeared many times. Its specificity is not known. The V gene's germline CDR1 is SGHVS and CDR2 FNYEAQ. The V end lost 2 bases, the J end lost 4 bases, and 9 bases lay between the germline ends. The CDR3 loop spans 15 amino acids. This sequence joins TRBV7-6 and TRBJ1-6, with D possibly being TRBD1 (6 bases). The clonotype was recovered from a woman younger than 35 with Graves' hyperthyroidism. The sequenced material came from blood. Here the CDR3 reads CASSLRGQYNSPLHF. The CDR3 region has the DNA TGTGCCAGCAGCTTACGCGGACAGTATAATTCACCCCTCCACTTT.